This TCR beta chain was recorded in a study of Graves' ophthalmopathy and Graves' hyperthyroidism. Study observations and caveats: Ophthalmopathy and stable hyperthyroidism were discriminated by a 13-signature model, with over 85% sensitivity and nearly 84% specificity. Most thyroid clonotypes with frequency above 0.001 were detected in blood too.

Amplification from RNA transcripts yielded the TCR beta CDR3 regions. First-round RT-PCR employed HTBI primers, with a second-round multiplex PCR after it. Via MiXCR, TCRdb re-called the multiplex PCR reads, giving one row per CDR3 protein. The profile covers about 600,000 distinct CDR3 sequences, with 35% to 40% appearing a single time and about 4% taken by the ten largest. The V end lost 0 bases, the J end lost 5 bases, and 10 bases lay between the germline ends. The CDR3 sequence is 14 residues long. Germline CDR1 and CDR2: MNHEY and SMNVEV (reference sequence). For this clonotype: The antigen is undetermined.

Other autoimmune diseases, uncontrolled infections, pregnancy or lactation excluded patients from enrollment. The diagnosis combined clinical symptoms, thyroxine, TRAb, thyroid ultrasound and orbital computed tomography scans. This receptor was identified in an adult man with Graves' hyperthyroidism. The chain has TRBV27 and TRBJ2-5; D tentatively reads TRBD1 or TRBD2 (6 bases each). The sequenced material came from peripheral blood or thyroid tissue (not recorded which). CDR3 amino acids: CASSLSRGGETQYF. CDR3 sequence (DNA): TGTGCCAGCAGTTTATCGAGAGGGGGGGAGACCCAGTACTTC.